This T cell receptor (beta chain) was sequenced during a study of OX40 agonist ivuxolimab in advanced cancers. In germline, CDR1 is SGHRS, CDR2 YFSETQ. CDR3 length equals 14 residues. The V gene lost 0 bases and the J gene lost 5 bases, with 9 bases spanning the gap. Samples of blood were obtained at baseline, on cycle 4 day 1, and on cycle 7 day 1. Sequenced by immunoSEQ multiplex PCR; TCRdb stores in-frame clones only, minus some. This table holds about 68,000 clones, about 83% found once. The chain links TRBV5-1 to TRBJ2-1; D not certain. The TCR comes from an adult with an advanced solid tumor such as melanoma, head and neck, liver or kidney cancer. The specimen comprised CD4+ or CD8+ T cells sorted from blood, sampled in a trial of the OX40 agonist ivuxolimab. Here the CDR3 reads CASSLGGANNEQFF. The DNA for the CDR3 is TGCGCCAGCAGCTTGGGTGGAGCGAACAATGAGCAGTTCTTC. Full variable domain (outside the CDR3, taken from reference TRBV5-1 and TRBJ2-1): KAGVTQTPRYLIKTRGQQVTLSCSPISGHRSVSWYQQTPGQGLQFLFEYFSETQRNKGNFPGRFSGRQFSNSRSEMNVSTLELGDSALYLCASSLGGANNEQFFGPGTRLTVL.